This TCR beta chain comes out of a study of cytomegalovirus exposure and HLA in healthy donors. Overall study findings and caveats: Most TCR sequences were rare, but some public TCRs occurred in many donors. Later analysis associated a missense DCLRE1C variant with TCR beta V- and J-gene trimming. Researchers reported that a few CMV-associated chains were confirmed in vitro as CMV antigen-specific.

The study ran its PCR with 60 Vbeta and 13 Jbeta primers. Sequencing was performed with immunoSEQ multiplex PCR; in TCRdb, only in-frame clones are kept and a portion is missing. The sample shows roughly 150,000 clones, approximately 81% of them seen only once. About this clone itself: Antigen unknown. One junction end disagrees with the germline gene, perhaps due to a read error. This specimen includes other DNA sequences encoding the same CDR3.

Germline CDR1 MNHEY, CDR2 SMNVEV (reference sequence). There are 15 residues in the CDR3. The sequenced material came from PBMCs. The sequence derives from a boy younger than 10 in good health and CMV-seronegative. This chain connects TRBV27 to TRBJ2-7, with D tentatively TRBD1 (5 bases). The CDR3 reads CASRPDQGLGYEQYF. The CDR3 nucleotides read TGCGCCAGCAGGCCTGACCAGGGTTTAGGCTACGAGCAGTACTTC.